This T cell receptor (beta chain) was sequenced during a study of tumor-infiltrating lymphocytes in localized non-small cell lung cancer. General observations from the study: Available tissue quantity limited TCR sequencing to a patient subset.

As concerns this clone: The target antigen is unknown.

TCRdb's table, derived via immunoSEQ multiplex PCR, lists solely in-frame clones and lacks some. This sample carries around 16,000 clones, around 78% of them seen once, and the ten largest clones take approximately 4.9%. This receptor was identified in a human donor with non-small cell lung cancer. Sequencing was performed on lung tumor tissue.

CDR3 nucleotide sequence: TGCGCCAGCAGCACCTATGGTGCGAGCTACGAGCAGTACTTC. This gives the protein CASSTYGASYEQYF. This chain links TRBV5-1 with TRBJ2-7; D unclear. In germline, CDR1 is SGHRS, CDR2 YFSETQ. Trimming removed 4 bases at V and 3 bases at J, with 14 bases between. This CDR3 contains 14 residues. Variable domain in full (rest from reference TRBV5-1 and TRBJ2-7): KAGVTQTPRYLIKTRGQQVTLSCSPISGHRSVSWYQQTPGQGLQFLFEYFSETQRNKGNFPGRFSGRQFSNSRSEMNVSTLELGDSALYLCASSTYGASYEQYFGPGTRLTVT.